This T cell receptor beta chain was captured in a study of blood T cell repertoires in COVID-19. In the study overall: Donors in the United States, Italy and Spain gave samples during acute or convalescent COVID-19. T cells, B-cell-depleted T cells, or PBMCs provided the cDNA or gDNA that served as material.

This study enrolled people aged 18 to 89 from 20 to 25 US geographic areas. Cohorts were determined from participant-reported clinical history. The CDR3 loop spans 18 amino acids. The ends lost 5 bases at V and 6 bases at J; junction bases unmatched: 17. Germline loops: CDR1 SEHNR, CDR2 FQNEAQ (reference sequence). Clones were sequenced by immunoSEQ multiplex PCR, and TCRdb holds only the in-frame ones, with some missing. Seen here are approximately 140,000 clones, about 81% observed once, and the top ten hold roughly 2.3%. The receptor was isolated from a man aged 35-49 years with acute COVID-19. The sample taken for sequencing was PBMCs or T cells enriched from blood (not recorded which). V gene TRBV7-9 combines with J gene TRBJ2-2; 8 nucleotides agree with TRBD2. Here the CDR3 reads CASSLLGSGTGPAGELFF. The CDR3 DNA reads TGTGCCAGCAGCCTCCTGGGTAGCGGGACCGGGCCGGCCGGGGAGCTGTTTTTT.